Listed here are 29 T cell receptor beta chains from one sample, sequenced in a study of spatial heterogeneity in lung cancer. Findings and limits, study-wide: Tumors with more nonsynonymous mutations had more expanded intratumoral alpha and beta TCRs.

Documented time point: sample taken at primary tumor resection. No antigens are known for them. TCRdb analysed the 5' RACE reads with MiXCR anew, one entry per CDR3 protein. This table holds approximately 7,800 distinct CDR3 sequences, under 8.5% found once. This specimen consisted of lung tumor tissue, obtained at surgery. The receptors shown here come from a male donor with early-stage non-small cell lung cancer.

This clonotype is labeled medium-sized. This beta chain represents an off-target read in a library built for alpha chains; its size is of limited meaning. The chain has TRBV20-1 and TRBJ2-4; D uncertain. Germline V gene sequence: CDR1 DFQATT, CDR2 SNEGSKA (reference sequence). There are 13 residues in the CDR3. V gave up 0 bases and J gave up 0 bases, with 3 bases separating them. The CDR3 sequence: CSARDLAKNIQYF. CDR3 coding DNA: TGCAGTGCTAGAGATCTAGCCAAAAACATTCAGTACTTC.

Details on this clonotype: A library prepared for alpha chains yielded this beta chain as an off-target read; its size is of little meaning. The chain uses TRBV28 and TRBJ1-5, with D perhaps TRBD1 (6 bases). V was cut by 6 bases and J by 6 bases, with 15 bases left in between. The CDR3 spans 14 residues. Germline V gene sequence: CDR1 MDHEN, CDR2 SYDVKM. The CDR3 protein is CASSTPGGPQPQHF. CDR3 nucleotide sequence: TGTGCCAGCAGCACCCCCGGGGGGCCTCAGCCCCAGCATTTT.

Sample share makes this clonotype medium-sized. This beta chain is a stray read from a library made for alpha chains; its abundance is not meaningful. This chain's CDR3 is CASSHWRDGGETQYF. The DNA for the CDR3 is TGTGCCAGCAGCCACTGGCGGGACGGTGGGGAGACCCAGTACTTC. This chain links TRBV14 with TRBJ2-5; tentative D call: TRBD2 (6 bases). The CDR3 has 15 amino acids. The V gene's germline CDR1 is SGHDN and CDR2 FVKESK. Trimming took off 3 bases at V and 5 bases at J, with 16 bases between the two ends.

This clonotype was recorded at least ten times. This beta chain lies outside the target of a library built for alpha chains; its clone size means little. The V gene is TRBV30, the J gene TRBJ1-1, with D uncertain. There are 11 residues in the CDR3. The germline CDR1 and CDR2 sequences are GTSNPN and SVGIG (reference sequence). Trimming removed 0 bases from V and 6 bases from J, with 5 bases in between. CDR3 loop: CAWSVRSEAFF. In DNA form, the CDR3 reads TGTGCCTGGAGTGTAAGGTCTGAAGCTTTCTTT.

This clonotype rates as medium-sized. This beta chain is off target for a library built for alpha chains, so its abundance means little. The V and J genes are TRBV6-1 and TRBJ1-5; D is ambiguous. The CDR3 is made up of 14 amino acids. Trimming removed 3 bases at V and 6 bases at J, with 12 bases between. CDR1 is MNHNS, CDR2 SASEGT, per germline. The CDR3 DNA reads TGTGCCAGCAGTGACATCCACCTTTCTCAGCCCCAGCATTTT. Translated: CASSDIHLSQPQHF.

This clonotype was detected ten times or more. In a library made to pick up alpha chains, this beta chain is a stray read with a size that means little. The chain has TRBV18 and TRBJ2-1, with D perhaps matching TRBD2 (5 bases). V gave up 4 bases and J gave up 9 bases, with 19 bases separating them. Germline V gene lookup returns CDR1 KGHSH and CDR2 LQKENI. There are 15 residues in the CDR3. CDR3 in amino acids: CASSRPSLPIPEQFF. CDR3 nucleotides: TGTGCCAGCTCACGCCCTAGCCTCCCAATCCCTGAGCAGTTCTTC.

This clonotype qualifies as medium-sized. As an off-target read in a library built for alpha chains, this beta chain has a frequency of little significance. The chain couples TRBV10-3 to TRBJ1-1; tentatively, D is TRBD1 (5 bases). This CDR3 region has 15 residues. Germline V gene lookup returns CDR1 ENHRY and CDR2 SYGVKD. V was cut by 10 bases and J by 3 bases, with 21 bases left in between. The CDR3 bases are TGTGCCACCAACGTCCGGGGGTACGGCGACACTGAAGCTTTCTTT. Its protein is CATNVRGYGDTEAFF.

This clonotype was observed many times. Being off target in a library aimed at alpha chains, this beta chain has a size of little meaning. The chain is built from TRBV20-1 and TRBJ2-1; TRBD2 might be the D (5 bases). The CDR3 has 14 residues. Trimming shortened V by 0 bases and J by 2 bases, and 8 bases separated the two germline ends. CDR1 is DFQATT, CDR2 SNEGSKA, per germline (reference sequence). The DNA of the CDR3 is TGCAGTGCTAGAGAGGTGGGAGCCTACAATGAGCAGTTCTTC. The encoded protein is CSAREVGAYNEQFF.

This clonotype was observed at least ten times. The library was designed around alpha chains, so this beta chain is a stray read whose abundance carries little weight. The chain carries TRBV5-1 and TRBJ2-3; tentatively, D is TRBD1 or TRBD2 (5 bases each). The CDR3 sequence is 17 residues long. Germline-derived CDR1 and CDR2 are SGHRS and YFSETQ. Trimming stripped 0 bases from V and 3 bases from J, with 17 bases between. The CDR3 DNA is TGCGCCAGCAGCTTGGCCCGGGGCCCACATGGAACAGATACGCAGTATTTT. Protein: CASSLARGPHGTDTQYF. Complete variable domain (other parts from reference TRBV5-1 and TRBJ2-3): KAGVTQTPRYLIKTRGQQVTLSCSPISGHRSVSWYQQTPGQGLQFLFEYFSETQRNKGNFPGRFSGRQFSNSRSEMNVSTLELGDSALYLCASSLARGPHGTDTQYFGPGTRLTVL.

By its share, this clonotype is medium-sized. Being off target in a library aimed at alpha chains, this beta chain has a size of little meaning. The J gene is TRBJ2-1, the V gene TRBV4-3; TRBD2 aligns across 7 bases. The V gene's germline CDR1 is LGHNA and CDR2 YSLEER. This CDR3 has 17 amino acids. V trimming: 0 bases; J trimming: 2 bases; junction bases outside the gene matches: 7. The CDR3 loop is CASSQDGASGTYNEQFF. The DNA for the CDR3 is TGCGCCAGCAGCCAAGATGGGGCTAGCGGAACCTACAATGAGCAGTTCTTC.

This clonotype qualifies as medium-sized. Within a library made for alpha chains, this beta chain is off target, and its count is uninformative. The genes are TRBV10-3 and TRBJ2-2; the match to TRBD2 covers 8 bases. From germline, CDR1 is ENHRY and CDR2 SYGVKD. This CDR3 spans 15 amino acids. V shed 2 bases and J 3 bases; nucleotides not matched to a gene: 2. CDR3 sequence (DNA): TGTGCCATCAGTGAGAGCGGGAGTGACACCGGGGAGCTGTTTTTT. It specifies CAISESGSDTGELFF.

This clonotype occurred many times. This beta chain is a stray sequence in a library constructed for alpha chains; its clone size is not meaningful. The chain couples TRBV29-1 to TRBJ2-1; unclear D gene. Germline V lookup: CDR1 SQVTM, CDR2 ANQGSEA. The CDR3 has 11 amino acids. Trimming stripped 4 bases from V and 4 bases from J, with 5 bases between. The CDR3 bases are TGCAGCGTTGGCGAATACAATGAGCAGTTCTTC. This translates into CSVGEYNEQFF.

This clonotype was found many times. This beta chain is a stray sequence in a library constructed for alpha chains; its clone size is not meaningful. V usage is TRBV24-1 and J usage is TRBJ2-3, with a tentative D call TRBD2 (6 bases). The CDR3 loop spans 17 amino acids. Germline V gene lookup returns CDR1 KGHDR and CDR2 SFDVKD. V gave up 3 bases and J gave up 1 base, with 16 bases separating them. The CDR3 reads CATSDHPTSSRTDTQYF. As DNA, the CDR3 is TGTGCCACCAGTGATCATCCCACTAGCAGTCGCACAGATACGCAGTATTTT.

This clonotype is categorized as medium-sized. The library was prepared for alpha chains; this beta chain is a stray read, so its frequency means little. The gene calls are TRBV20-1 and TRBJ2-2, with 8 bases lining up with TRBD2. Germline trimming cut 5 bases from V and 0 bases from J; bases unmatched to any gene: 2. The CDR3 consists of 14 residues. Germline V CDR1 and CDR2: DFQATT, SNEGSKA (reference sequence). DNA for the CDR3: TGCAGTGCTCGGGAGGGGGCGAACACCGGGGAGCTGTTTTTT. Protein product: CSAREGANTGELFF.

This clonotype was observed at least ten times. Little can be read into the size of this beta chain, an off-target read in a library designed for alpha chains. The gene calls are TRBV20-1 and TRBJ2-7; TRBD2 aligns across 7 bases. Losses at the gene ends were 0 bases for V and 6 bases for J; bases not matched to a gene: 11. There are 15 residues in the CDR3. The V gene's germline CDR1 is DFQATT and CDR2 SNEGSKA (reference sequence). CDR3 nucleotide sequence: TGCAGTGCTAGAGACGCGGGAGCGCGCAGACCCGAGCAGTACTTC. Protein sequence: CSARDAGARRPEQYF.

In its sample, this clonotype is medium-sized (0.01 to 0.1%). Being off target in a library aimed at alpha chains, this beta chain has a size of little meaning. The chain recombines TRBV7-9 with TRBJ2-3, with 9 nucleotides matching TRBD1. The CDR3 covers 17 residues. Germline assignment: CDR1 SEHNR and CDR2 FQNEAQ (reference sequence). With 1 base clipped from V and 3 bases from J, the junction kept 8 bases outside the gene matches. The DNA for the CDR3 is TGTGCCAGCAGCTTAGAGTCGGGACAGGGATTGACAGATACGCAGTATTTT. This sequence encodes CASSLESGQGLTDTQYF.

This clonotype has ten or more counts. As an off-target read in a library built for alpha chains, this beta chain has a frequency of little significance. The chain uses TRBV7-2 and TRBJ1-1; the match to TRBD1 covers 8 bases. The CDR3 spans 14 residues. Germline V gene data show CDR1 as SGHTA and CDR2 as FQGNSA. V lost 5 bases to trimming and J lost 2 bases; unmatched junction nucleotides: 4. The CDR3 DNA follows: TGTGCCAGCAGCCCTACAGGGGGTAACACTGAAGCTTTCTTT. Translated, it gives CASSPTGGNTEAFF.

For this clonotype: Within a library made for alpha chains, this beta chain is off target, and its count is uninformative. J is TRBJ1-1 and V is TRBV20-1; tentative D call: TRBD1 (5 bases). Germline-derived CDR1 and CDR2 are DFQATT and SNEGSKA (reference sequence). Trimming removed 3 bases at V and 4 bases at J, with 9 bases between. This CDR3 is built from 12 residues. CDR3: CSASWGVTEAFF. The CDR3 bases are TGCAGTGCTAGTTGGGGGGTCACTGAAGCTTTCTTT.

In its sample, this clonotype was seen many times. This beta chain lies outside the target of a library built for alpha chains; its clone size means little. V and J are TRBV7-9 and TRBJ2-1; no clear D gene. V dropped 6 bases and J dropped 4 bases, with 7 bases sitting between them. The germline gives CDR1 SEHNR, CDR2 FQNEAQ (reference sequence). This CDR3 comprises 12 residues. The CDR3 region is CASSPTYNEQFF. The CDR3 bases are TGTGCCAGCAGTCCCACTTACAATGAGCAGTTCTTC.

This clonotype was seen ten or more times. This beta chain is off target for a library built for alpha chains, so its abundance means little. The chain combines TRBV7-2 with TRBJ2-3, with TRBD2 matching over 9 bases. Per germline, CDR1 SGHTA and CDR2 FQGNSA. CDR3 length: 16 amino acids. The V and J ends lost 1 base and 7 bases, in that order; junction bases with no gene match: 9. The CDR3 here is CASSLVAREGPNTQYF. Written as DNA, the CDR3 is TGTGCCAGCAGCTTAGTTGCGCGGGAGGGCCCAAATACGCAGTATTTT.

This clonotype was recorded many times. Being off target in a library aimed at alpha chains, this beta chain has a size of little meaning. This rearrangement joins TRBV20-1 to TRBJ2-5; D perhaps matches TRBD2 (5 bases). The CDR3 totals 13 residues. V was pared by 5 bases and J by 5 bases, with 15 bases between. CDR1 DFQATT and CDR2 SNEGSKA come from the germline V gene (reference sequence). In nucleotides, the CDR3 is TGCAGTGCTGAGCCGCGGGCCTGGGAGACCCAGTACTTC. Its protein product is CSAEPRAWETQYF.

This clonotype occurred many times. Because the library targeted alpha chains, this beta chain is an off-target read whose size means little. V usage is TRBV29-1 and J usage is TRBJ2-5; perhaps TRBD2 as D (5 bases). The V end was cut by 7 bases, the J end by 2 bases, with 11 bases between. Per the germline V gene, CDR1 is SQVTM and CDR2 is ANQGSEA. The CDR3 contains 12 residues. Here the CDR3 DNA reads TGCAGCGCCCGAGGGCAGCAAGAGACCCAGTACTTC. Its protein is CSARGQQETQYF.

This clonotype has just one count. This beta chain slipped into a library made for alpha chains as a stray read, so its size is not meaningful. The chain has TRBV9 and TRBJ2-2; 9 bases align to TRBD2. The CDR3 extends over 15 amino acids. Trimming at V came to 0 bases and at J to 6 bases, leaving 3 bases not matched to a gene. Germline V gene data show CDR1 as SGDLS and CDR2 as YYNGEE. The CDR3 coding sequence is TGTGCCAGCAGCGTAGGGACTAGCGACGCCGGGGAGCTGTTTTTT. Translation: CASSVGTSDAGELFF.

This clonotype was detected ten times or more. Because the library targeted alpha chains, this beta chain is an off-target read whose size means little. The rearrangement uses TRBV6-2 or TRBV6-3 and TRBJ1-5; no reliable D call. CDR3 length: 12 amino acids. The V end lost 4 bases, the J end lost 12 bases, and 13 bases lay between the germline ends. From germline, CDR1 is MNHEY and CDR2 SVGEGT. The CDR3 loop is CASSSPSGNQHF. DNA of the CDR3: TGTGCCAGCAGTTCCCCGTCGGGAAACCAGCATTTT.

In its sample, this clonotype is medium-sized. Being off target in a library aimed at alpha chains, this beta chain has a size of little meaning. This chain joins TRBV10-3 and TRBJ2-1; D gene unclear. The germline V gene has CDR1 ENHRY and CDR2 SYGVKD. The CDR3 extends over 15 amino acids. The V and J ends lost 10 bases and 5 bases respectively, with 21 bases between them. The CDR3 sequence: CATRKHSSMDNEQFF. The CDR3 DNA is TGTGCCACTCGGAAACACTCGTCAATGGACAATGAGCAGTTCTTC.

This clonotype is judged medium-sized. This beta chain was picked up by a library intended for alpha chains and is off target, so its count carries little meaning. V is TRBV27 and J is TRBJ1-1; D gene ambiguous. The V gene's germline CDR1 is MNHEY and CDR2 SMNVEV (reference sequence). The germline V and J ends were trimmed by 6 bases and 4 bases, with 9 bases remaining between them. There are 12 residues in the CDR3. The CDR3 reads CASSRWGTEAFF. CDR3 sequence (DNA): TGTGCCAGCAGCCGGTGGGGCACTGAAGCTTTCTTT.

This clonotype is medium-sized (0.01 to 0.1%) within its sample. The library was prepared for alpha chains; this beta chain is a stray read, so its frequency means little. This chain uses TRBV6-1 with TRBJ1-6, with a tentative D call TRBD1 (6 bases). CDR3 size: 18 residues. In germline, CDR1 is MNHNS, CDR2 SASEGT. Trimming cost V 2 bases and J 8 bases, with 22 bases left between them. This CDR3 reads CASSEYPPFPGADSPLHF. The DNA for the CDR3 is TGTGCCAGCAGTGAATATCCCCCCTTCCCAGGGGCGGATTCACCCCTCCACTTT.

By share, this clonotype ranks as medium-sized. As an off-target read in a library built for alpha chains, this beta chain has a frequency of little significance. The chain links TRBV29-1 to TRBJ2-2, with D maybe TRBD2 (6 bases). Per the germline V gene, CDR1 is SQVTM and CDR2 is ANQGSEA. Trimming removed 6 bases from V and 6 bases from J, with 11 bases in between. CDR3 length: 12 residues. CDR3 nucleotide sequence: TGCAGCGTGGGACTTGCTCCCGGGGAGCTGTTTTTT. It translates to CSVGLAPGELFF.

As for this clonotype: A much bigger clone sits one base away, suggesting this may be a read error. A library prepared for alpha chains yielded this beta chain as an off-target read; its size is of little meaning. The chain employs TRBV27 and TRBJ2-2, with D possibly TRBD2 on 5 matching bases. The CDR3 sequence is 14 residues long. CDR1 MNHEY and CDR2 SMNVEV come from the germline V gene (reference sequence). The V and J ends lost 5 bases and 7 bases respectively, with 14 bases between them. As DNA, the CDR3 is TGTGCCAGCAGTCAAAGGACTGACATCGGGGAGCTGTTTTTT. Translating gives CASSQRTDIGELFF.